This T cell receptor (beta chain) stems from a study of T cell responses to AZD1222 COVID-19 vaccine. Study-level results: CD4 TCRs covered the whole spike, strongest at regions 160-218 and 743-854. Spike-specific TCR breadth and depth went up after people got two AZD1222 doses.

Measured with immunoSEQ multiplex PCR; TCRdb has only the in-frame clones, and not every one. The sample includes roughly 120,000 clones, roughly 90% of them seen just once. Germline values: CDR1 MNHEY, CDR2 SVGAGI. The CDR3 length is 15 residues. Trimming removed 4 bases at V and 4 bases at J, with 16 bases between. Notes on this clone: Its specificity is unknown.

The receptor was derived from an adult in good health. The chain joins TRBV6-5 to TRBJ1-2; no definite D call. This sample comprised peripheral blood, obtained on day 0 of AZD1222 vaccination. The CDR3: CASSSGWGIRYGYTF. Written as DNA, the CDR3 is TGTGCCAGCAGTTCCGGATGGGGAATCCGCTATGGCTACACCTTC.